This T cell receptor beta chain stems from a study of cytomegalovirus exposure and HLA in healthy donors. The primer mix had 60 Vbeta and 13 Jbeta primers. TCRdb keeps only in-frame clones here, not all; method: immunoSEQ multiplex PCR. The data hold about 140,000 clones, with more than 60% observed a single time. This clone was counted only a few times. CDR1 SGHTA and CDR2 FQGNSA come from the germline V gene. The CDR3 runs to 12 residues. V was shortened by 4 bases and J by 6 bases, with 9 bases between the two germline ends. The sequencing input was PBMCs. The chain recombines TRBV7-2 with TRBJ1-1, with no clear D. The sequence was obtained from a man aged 40-55 years in good health and CMV-seronegative. CDR3 sequence (DNA): TGTGCCAGCAGCTGGGCGCGAGCTGAAGCTTTCTTT. Amino acid sequence: CASSWARAEAFF.